This is a list of T cell receptor beta chains from one sample in a study of blood T cell repertoires in COVID-19. Assay: immunoSEQ multiplex PCR; the TCRdb copy retains only in-frame clones and omits some. The profile shows about 140,000 clones, roughly 85% of them singletons. Source material: peripheral blood. The receptor source for this set is a human donor in a cohort sampled during active COVID-19. Each CDR3 is given with its conserved first and last residue. Each record gives: CDR3 DNA, CDR3 protein, clone size, J gene, V gene, D gene. The D gene is left open where the match is weak. Size is omitted from some rows. Given values are once, few, many or a class for expanded clones.

cdr3_nt: TGTGCTAGTGGTTTGGTACTGCGGGGAAGCTCCTACGAGCAGTACTTC
cdr3_aa: CASGLVLRGSSYEQYF
clone_size: .
j_call: TRBJ2-7
v_call: TRBV12-5
d_call: .

cdr3_nt: TGTGCCAGCAGCCAAGGTCTAACCCAGTACTTC
cdr3_aa: CASSQGLTQYF
clone_size: .
j_call: TRBJ2-7
v_call: TRBV3-1/TRBV3-2
d_call: .

cdr3_nt: TGTGCCAGCAGTCCAGGGGCAGAGACCCAGTACTTC
cdr3_aa: CASSPGAETQYF
clone_size: .
j_call: TRBJ2-5
v_call: TRBV12-3/TRBV12-4
d_call: .

cdr3_nt: TGTGCCAGCAGCCCCCTTAGCGGGAGGGGTGGGCAGTACTTC
cdr3_aa: CASSPLSGRGGQYF
clone_size: .
j_call: TRBJ2-7
v_call: TRBV11-2
d_call: TRBD2

cdr3_nt: TGCGCCAGCAGCAAACAAACAGGGATGGAGACCCAGTACTTC
cdr3_aa: CASSKQTGMETQYF
clone_size: once
j_call: TRBJ2-5
v_call: TRBV5-1
d_call: .

cdr3_nt: TGTGCCAGCAGTTTTCGACTAAATGAAAAACTGTTTTTT
cdr3_aa: CASSFRLNEKLFF
clone_size: once
j_call: TRBJ1-4
v_call: TRBV28
d_call: .

cdr3_nt: TGTGCCAGCAGCTTGGAGGCGGGAGCGAACACTGAAGCTTTCTTT
cdr3_aa: CASSLEAGANTEAFF
clone_size: .
j_call: TRBJ1-1
v_call: TRBV5-4
d_call: .

cdr3_nt: TGTGCCAGCAGCATGACAGGGGGGACTGAAGCTTTCTTT
cdr3_aa: CASSMTGGTEAFF
clone_size: .
j_call: TRBJ1-1
v_call: TRBV7-3
d_call: TRBD1

cdr3_nt: TGTGCCAGCAGCTTCGGAGTATCCAATGAGCAGTTCTTC
cdr3_aa: CASSFGVSNEQFF
clone_size: .
j_call: TRBJ2-1
v_call: TRBV13
d_call: .

cdr3_nt: TGTGCCAGCAGTAAAACCGGGACAGATTCCTACGAGCAGTACTTC
cdr3_aa: CASSKTGTDSYEQYF
clone_size: .
j_call: TRBJ2-7
v_call: TRBV9
d_call: TRBD1

cdr3_nt: TGTGCCAGCAGTTACTCGAGTACTCAAAGGGGTACTGAAGCTTTCTTT
cdr3_aa: CASSYSSTQRGTEAFF
clone_size: .
j_call: TRBJ1-1
v_call: TRBV6-6
d_call: .

cdr3_nt: TGTGCCAGCAGCCAACAAAGGGGTCGCCAGCAAACAACATCCTACGAGCAGTACTTC
cdr3_aa: CASSQQRGRQQTTSYEQYF
clone_size: .
j_call: TRBJ2-7
v_call: TRBV14
d_call: .

cdr3_nt: TGCGCCAGCAGCCAAGATTTCGGGGAGAGCACCATATATTTT
cdr3_aa: CASSQDFGESTIYF
clone_size: .
j_call: TRBJ1-3
v_call: TRBV4-3
d_call: .

cdr3_nt: TGTGCCAGTACTCCCAGGGACTCATCCTACAATGAGCAGTTCTTC
cdr3_aa: CASTPRDSSYNEQFF
clone_size: .
j_call: TRBJ2-1
v_call: TRBV19
d_call: .

cdr3_nt: TGTGCCAGCAGCTTAGCGCTTGGCGGGCGGGAAGAGACCCAGTACTTC
cdr3_aa: CASSLALGGREETQYF
clone_size: once
j_call: TRBJ2-5
v_call: TRBV7-9
d_call: .

cdr3_nt: TGTGCCAGCAGCCAAGATCCAGCGGGGAAAGGGAGTTCACCCCTCCACTTT
cdr3_aa: CASSQDPAGKGSSPLHF
clone_size: .
j_call: TRBJ1-6
v_call: TRBV3-1/TRBV3-2
d_call: .

cdr3_nt: TGTGCCAGCATTTCGGGAGGAGAGGATCAGCCCCAGCATTTT
cdr3_aa: CASISGGEDQPQHF
clone_size: .
j_call: TRBJ1-5
v_call: TRBV28
d_call: .

cdr3_nt: TGTGCCAGCAGCCAGGAATCCGGGACACCGAGCTCCTACGAGCAGTACTTC
cdr3_aa: CASSQESGTPSSYEQYF
clone_size: once
j_call: TRBJ2-7
v_call: TRBV14
d_call: .

cdr3_nt: TGCAGCGTTGAACCTGGACAGGGCGCAGATACGCAGTATTTT
cdr3_aa: CSVEPGQGADTQYF
clone_size: .
j_call: TRBJ2-3
v_call: TRBV29-1
d_call: TRBD1

cdr3_nt: TGTGCCAGCAGTTCGCGACAGGGGCTCATCTATGGCTACACCTTC
cdr3_aa: CASSSRQGLIYGYTF
clone_size: once
j_call: TRBJ1-2
v_call: TRBV6-6
d_call: TRBD1

cdr3_nt: TGTGCCAGCAGCTCATATGGACAGGGTACCTACGAGCAGTACTTC
cdr3_aa: CASSSYGQGTYEQYF
clone_size: .
j_call: TRBJ2-7
v_call: TRBV6-5
d_call: TRBD1

cdr3_nt: TGTGCCAGCAGCTCCGACGGGACAGGGCGATTCTACGAGCAGTACTTC
cdr3_aa: CASSSDGTGRFYEQYF
clone_size: .
j_call: TRBJ2-7
v_call: TRBV5-6
d_call: TRBD1

cdr3_nt: TGTGCCAGCAGCCTCTCTCTCGCCAGGGATCCCTCCTACGAGCAGTACTTC
cdr3_aa: CASSLSLARDPSYEQYF
clone_size: .
j_call: TRBJ2-7
v_call: TRBV4-2
d_call: .

cdr3_nt: TGTGCCAGCAGCTTGACGGGAGGCTCTGGAAACACCATATATTTT
cdr3_aa: CASSLTGGSGNTIYF
clone_size: .
j_call: TRBJ1-3
v_call: TRBV7-8
d_call: .

cdr3_nt: TGTGCCAGCAGTATGTCTTTCCCGGGACAGGGGGAGCAGTACTTC
cdr3_aa: CASSMSFPGQGEQYF
clone_size: .
j_call: TRBJ2-7
v_call: TRBV6-2/TRBV6-3
d_call: TRBD1

cdr3_nt: TGTGCCAGCAGCTTAGCCTCCAGACGGACTAGCGGGGACATCACCGGGGAGCTGTTTTTT
cdr3_aa: CASSLASRRTSGDITGELFF
clone_size: few
j_call: TRBJ2-2
v_call: TRBV13
d_call: TRBD2

cdr3_nt: TGTGCCAGCTCACGGGGTCTAGGAAATGAGCAGTTCTTC
cdr3_aa: CASSRGLGNEQFF
clone_size: .
j_call: TRBJ2-1
v_call: TRBV28
d_call: .

cdr3_nt: TGTGCCAGTAGCTTGACAGGGCTCTACGAGCAGTACTTC
cdr3_aa: CASSLTGLYEQYF
clone_size: once
j_call: TRBJ2-7
v_call: TRBV19
d_call: TRBD1

cdr3_nt: TGTGCCAGTAGGCGACGGGACAGGTCCTACGAGCAGTACTTC
cdr3_aa: CASRRRDRSYEQYF
clone_size: few
j_call: TRBJ2-7
v_call: TRBV19
d_call: TRBD1

cdr3_nt: TGTGCCAGCAGCGTAGCTTCAGACACCGGGGAGCTGTTTTTT
cdr3_aa: CASSVASDTGELFF
clone_size: once
j_call: TRBJ2-2
v_call: TRBV9
d_call: .

cdr3_nt: TGTGCCAGCAGCTGCGACCTAGCGGGAAAGGCGAACACCGGGGAGCTGTTTTTT
cdr3_aa: CASSCDLAGKANTGELFF
clone_size: once
j_call: TRBJ2-2
v_call: TRBV21-1
d_call: .

cdr3_nt: TGTGCCAGCAGCCCCTCACAGGGGGCGACTTTAAAGAACACTGAAGCTTTCTTT
cdr3_aa: CASSPSQGATLKNTEAFF
clone_size: .
j_call: TRBJ1-1
v_call: TRBV9
d_call: TRBD1